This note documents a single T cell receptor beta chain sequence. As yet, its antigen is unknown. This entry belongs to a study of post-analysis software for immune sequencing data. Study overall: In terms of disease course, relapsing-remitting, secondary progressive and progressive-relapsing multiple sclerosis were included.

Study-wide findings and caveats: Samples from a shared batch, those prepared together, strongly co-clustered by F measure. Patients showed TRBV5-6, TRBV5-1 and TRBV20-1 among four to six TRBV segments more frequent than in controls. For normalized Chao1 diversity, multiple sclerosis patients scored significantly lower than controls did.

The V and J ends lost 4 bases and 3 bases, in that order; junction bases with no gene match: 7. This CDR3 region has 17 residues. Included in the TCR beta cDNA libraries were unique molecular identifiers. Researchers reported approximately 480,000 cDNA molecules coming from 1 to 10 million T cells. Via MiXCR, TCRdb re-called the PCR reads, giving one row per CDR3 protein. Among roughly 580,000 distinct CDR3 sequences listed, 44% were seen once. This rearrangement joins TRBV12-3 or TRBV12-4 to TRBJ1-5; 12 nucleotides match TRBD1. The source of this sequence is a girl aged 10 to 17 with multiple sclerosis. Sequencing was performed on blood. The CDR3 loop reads CASSYAGTGGPNQPQHF. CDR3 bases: TGTGCCAGCAGTTACGCCGGGACAGGGGGCCCCAATCAGCCCCAGCATTTT.